The clone carrying this T cell receptor beta chain has more than one count but fewer than ten. Its antigen is undetermined. These data come from a study of T cells after yellow fever vaccination. Across the whole study: Researchers used SMART-Seq v4 Ultra Low Input to prepare fractions that had low cell numbers. Points from the study as a whole: FACS-sorted repertoires could contain abundant clonotypes contaminating from the bulk population. Overall, a small share of clonotypes was seen in both CD4 and CD8 compartments.

This CDR3 region has 13 residues. The germline CDR1 and CDR2 sequences are SEHNR and FQNEAQ (reference sequence). V shed 4 bases, J shed 5 bases, and the junction held 5 bases outside the gene matches. Template switching by 5'RACE produced TCR cDNA, adding a universal primer site and UMIs. MiXCR, applied by TCRdb to the 5' RACE reads, yields one record per CDR3 protein. The sample shows roughly 500,000 distinct CDR3 sequences, roughly a fifth of them seen only once. The sequencing used PBMCs, collected 15 days after the yellow fever booster vaccination. The chain carries TRBV7-9 and TRBJ2-7; 7 positions match TRBD1. The sequence was collected from a young man who received the YFV17D yellow fever vaccine. In nucleotides, the CDR3 is TGTGCCAGCAGCTCCCAGGGGGTCGACGAGCAGTACTTC. It codes for CASSSQGVDEQYF.